This T cell receptor (beta chain) was observed in a study of beta chain features in type 1 diabetes. Since all of the isolated RNA was reverse transcribed, expressed TCRB transcripts were what got sequenced. Produced via immunoSEQ multiplex PCR; TCRdb's table is partial and in-frame only. The table lists fewer than 400,000 clones, 8% of them singletons. Isolation of CD4+ naive, central memory, regulatory and stem cell-like memory cells was achieved by sorting via CD45RO/CCR7/CD25/CD127/CD95/CD27. Concerning this clone: Its specificity is not known.

The V and J ends lost 0 bases and 2 bases, in that order; junction bases with no gene match: 3. Germline-derived CDR1 and CDR2 are SGHRS and YFSETQ. The CDR3 is 15 amino acids. Study-level points and caveats: Researchers report that Type 1 diabetes patients had moderately but significantly shorter TCRB CDR3s across all four CD4+ subsets. TCRB repertoires of naive, central memory and Treg cells appeared more similar among patients than among healthy donors. PCR may have favored shorter templates equally in patients and controls.

The receptor's source is a woman aged 18-30 years in good health. The source material was central memory CD4+ T cells from blood. The V and J genes are TRBV5-1 and TRBJ2-7; 9 positions match TRBD2. The CDR3 loop is CASSLEAGGPYEQYF. CDR3 DNA: TGCGCCAGCAGCTTGGAAGCGGGAGGCCCCTACGAGCAGTACTTC. The full variable domain, completed using reference TRBV5-1 and TRBJ2-7, is KAGVTQTPRYLIKTRGQQVTLSCSPISGHRSVSWYQQTPGQGLQFLFEYFSETQRNKGNFPGRFSGRQFSNSRSEMNVSTLELGDSALYLCASSLEAGGPYEQYFGPGTRLTVT.